The sequence of this T cell receptor (beta chain) was determined in a study of blood T cells in healthy people across ages. This CDR3 has 17 amino acids. Per the germline V gene, CDR1 is LNHNV and CDR2 is YYDKDF (reference sequence). A J-beta primer mix and a sample-barcoded 5' primer were used in a second PCR of about 7 to 11 cycles. TCRdb recomputed calls from the 5' RACE reads with MiXCR, one row per CDR3 protein. The sample shows 650,000 to 800,000 distinct CDR3 sequences, approximately 44% of them seen only once. Turning to this clonotype: The junction shows a germline mismatch at one end, possibly a read error.

The V call is TRBV15, the J call TRBJ2-1, with 8 bases aligning to TRBD2. The sample comprised blood. The sequence was collected from a man in his sixties in good health. In DNA, the CDR3 is TGTGCCCCCAGCCCCCCACTGAGCGGGGGAGACTACAATGAGCAGTTCTTC. The encoded protein is CAPSPPLSGGDYNEQFF.